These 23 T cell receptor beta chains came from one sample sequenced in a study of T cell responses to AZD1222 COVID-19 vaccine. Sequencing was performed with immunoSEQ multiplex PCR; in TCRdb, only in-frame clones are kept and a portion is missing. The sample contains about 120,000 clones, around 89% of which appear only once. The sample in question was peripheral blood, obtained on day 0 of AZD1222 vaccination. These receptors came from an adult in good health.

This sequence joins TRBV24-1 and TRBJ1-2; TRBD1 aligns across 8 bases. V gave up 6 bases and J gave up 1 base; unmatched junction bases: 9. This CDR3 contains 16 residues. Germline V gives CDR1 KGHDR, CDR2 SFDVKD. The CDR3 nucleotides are TGTGCCACCAGTTTACAGGGGGGGAGTGATAACTATGGCTACACCTTC. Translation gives CATSLQGGSDNYGYTF.

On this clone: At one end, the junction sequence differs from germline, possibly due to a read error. This CDR3 reads CASSLTKISEAFF. In DNA form, the CDR3 reads TGTGCTAGCAGCTTAACTAAGATTTCTGAAGCTTTCTTT. This chain connects TRBV7-7 to TRBJ1-1; D is undetermined. The CDR3 runs 13 residues. From germline, CDR1 is SSHAT and CDR2 FNYEAQ (reference sequence).

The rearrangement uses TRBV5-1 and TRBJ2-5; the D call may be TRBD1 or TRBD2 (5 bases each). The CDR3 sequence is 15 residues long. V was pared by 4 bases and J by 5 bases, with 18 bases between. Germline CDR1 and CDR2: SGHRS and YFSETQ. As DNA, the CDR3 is TGCGCCAGCAGCACAAATCCCGGGACCCCGGAGACCCAGTACTTC. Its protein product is CASSTNPGTPETQYF.

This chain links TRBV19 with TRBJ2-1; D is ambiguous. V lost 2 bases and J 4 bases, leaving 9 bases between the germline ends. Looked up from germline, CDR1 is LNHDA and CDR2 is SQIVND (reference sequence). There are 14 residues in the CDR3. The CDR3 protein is CASSILGQYNEQFF. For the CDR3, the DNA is TGTGCCAGTAGTATATTAGGCCAATACAATGAGCAGTTCTTC.

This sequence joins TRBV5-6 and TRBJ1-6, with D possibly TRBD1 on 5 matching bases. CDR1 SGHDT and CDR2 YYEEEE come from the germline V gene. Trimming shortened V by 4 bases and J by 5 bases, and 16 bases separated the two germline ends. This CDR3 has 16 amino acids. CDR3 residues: CASSLSRDPHNSPLHF. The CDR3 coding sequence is TGTGCCAGCAGCCTGTCACGGGACCCCCATAATTCACCCCTCCACTTT.

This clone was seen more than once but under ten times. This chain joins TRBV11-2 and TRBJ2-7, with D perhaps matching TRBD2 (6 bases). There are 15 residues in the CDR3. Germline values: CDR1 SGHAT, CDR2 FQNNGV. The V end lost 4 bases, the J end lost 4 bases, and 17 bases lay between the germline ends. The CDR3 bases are TGTGCCAGCAGCTCTAGGTGGACTATCAGTTACGAGCAGTACTTC. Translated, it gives CASSSRWTISYEQYF. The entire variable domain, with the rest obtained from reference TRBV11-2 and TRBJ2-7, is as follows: EAGVAQSPRYKIIEKRQSVAFWCNPISGHATLYWYQQILGQGPKLLIQFQNNGVVDDSQLPKDRFSAERLKGVDSTLKIQPAKLEDSAVYLCASSSRWTISYEQYFGPGTRLTVT.

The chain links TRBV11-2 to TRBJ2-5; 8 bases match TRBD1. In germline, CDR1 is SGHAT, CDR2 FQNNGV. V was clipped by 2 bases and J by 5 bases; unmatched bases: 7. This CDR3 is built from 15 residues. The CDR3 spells CASSLSRGLMETQYF. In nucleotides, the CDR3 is TGTGCCAGCAGCTTATCCAGGGGGCTCATGGAGACCCAGTACTTC.

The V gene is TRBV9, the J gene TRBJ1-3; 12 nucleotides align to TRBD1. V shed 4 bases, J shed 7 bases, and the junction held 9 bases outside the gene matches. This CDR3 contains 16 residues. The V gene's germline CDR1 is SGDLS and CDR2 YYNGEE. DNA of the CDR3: TGTGCCAGCAGCACATCTCTGGGACAGGGGGCGAACACCATATATTTT. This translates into CASSTSLGQGANTIYF.

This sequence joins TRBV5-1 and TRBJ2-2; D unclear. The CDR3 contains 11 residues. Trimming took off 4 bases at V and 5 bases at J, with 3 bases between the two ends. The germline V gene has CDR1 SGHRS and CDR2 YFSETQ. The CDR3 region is CASSRTGELFF. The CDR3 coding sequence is TGCGCCAGCAGCCGGACCGGGGAGCTGTTTTTT. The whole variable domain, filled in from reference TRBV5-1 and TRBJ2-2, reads KAGVTQTPRYLIKTRGQQVTLSCSPISGHRSVSWYQQTPGQGLQFLFEYFSETQRNKGNFPGRFSGRQFSNSRSEMNVSTLELGDSALYLCASSRTGELFFGEGSRLTVL.

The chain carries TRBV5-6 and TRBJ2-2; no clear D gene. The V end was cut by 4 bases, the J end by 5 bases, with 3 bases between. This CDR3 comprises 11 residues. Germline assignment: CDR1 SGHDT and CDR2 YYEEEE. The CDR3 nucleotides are TGTGCCAGCAGCAGGACCGGGGAGCTGTTTTTT. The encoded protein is CASSRTGELFF.

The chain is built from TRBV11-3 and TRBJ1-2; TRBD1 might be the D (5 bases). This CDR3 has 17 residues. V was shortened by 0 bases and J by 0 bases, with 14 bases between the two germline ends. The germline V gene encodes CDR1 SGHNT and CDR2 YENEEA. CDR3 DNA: TGTGCCAGCAGCTTAGAAGCGAGGGGTCCCGCTAACTATGGCTACACCTTC. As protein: CASSLEARGPANYGYTF.

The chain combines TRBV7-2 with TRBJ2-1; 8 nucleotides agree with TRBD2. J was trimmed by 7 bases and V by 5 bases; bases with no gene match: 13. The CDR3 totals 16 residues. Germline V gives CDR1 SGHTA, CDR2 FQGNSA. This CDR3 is CASSPRTSPLRNEQFF. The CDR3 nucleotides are TGTGCCAGCAGCCCGAGGACTAGCCCCTTGCGGAATGAGCAGTTCTTC.

CDR3 sequence reads: CASSLPPGTDYGYTF. The CDR3 DNA sequence: TGTGCCAGCTCACTCCCACCCGGGACAGACTATGGCTACACCTTC. This chain connects TRBV18 to TRBJ1-2; TRBD1 matches at 7 bases. V was clipped by 4 bases and J by 3 bases; unmatched bases: 8. Germline V CDR1 and CDR2: KGHSH, LQKENI. The CDR3 runs 15 residues.

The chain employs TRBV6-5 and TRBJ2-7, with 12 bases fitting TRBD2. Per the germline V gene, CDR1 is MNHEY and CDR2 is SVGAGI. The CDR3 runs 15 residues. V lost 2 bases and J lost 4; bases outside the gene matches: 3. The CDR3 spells CASSYATSGGYEQYF. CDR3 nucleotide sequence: TGTGCCAGCAGTTACGCGACTAGCGGGGGTTACGAGCAGTACTTC.

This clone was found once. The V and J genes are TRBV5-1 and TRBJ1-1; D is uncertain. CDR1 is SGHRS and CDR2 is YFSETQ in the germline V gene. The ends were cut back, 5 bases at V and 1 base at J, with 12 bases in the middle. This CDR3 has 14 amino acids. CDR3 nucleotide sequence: TGCGCCAGCAGTTCCCGGGATTCGAACACTGAAGCTTTCTTT. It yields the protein CASSSRDSNTEAFF. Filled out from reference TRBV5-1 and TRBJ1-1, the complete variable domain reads KAGVTQTPRYLIKTRGQQVTLSCSPISGHRSVSWYQQTPGQGLQFLFEYFSETQRNKGNFPGRFSGRQFSNSRSEMNVSTLELGDSALYLCASSSRDSNTEAFFGQGTRLTVV.

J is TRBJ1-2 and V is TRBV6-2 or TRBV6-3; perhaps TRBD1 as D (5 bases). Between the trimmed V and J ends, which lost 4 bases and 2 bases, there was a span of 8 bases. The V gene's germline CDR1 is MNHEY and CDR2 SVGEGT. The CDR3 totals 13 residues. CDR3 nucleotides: TGTGCCAGCAGTTGGGCAGGGAACTATGGCTACACCTTC. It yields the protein CASSWAGNYGYTF.

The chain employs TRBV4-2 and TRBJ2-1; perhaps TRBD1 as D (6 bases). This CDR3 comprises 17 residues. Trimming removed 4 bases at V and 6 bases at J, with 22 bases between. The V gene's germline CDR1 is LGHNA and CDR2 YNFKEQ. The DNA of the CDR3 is TGTGCCAGCAGCCCGTTCAGGGGCATTTGGGCATTCAATGAGCAGTTCTTC. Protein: CASSPFRGIWAFNEQFF.

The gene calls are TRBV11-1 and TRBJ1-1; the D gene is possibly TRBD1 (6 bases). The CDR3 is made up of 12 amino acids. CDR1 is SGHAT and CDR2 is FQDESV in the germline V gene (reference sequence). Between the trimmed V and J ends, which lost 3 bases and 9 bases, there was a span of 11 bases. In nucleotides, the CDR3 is TGTGCCAGCAGCTTCGGCACAGGGAAAGCTTTCTTT. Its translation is CASSFGTGKAFF.

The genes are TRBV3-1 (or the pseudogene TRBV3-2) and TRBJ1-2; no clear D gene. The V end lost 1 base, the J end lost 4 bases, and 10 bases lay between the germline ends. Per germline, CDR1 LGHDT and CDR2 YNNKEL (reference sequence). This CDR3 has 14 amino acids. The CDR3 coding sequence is TGTGCCAGCAGCCAAGGCCAGGCGACCTATGGCTACACCTTC. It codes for CASSQGQATYGYTF.

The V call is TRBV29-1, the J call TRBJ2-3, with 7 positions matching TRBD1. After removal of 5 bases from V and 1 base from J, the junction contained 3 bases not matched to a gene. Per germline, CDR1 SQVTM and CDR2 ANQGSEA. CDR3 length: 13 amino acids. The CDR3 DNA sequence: TGCAGCGTTTCCGGGACAGGCACAGATACGCAGTATTTT. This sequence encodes CSVSGTGTDTQYF.

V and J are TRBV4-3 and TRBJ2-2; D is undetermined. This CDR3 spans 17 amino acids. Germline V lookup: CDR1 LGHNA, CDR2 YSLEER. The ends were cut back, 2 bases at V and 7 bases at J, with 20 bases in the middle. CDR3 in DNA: TGCGCCAGCAGCCAATTCTTCCCAGGTCCGTTGAGCGGGGAGCTGTTTTTT. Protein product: CASSQFFPGPLSGELFF.

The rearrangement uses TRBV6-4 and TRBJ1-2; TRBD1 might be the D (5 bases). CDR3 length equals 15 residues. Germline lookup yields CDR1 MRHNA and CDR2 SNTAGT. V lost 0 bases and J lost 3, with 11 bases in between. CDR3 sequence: CASSDSAGTYYGYTF. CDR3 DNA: TGTGCCAGCAGTGACTCGGCAGGGACGTACTATGGCTACACCTTC.

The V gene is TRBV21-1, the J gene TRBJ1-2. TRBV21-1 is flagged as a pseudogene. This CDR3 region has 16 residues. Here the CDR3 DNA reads TGTGCCAGCACGGACTCTTGGCGGAGGGATAACTATGGCTACACCTTC. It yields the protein CASTDSWRRDNYGYTF.